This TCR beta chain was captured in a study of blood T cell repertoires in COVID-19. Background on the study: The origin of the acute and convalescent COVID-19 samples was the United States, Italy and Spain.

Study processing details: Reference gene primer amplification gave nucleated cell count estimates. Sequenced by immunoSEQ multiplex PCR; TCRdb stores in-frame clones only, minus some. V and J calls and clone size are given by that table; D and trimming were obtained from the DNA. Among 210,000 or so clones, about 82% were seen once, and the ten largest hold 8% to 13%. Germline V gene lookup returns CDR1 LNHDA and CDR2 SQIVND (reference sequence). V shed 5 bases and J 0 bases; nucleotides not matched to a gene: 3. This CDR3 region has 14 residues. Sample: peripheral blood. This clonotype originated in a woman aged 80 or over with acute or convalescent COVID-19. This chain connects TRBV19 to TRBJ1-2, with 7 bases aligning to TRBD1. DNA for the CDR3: TGTGCCAGTAGTGGGACAGCCACTAACTATGGCTACACCTTC. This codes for CASSGTATNYGYTF.